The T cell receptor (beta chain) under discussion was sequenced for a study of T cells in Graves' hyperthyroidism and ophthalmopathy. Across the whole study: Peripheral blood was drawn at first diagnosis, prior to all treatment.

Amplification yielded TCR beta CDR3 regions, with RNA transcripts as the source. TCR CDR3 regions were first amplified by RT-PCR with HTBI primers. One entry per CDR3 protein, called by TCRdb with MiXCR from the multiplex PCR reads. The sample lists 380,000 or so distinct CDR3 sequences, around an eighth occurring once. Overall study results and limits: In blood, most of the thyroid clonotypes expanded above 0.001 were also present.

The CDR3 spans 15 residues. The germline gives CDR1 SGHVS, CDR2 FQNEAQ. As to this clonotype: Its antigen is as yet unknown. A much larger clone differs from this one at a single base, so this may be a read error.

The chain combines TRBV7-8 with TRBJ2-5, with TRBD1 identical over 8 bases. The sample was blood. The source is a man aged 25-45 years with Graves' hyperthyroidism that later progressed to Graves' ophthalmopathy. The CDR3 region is CASSLGRTGRETQDF. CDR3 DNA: TGTGCCAGCAGCTTAGGGCGGACAGGGCGAGAGACCCAGGACTTC.